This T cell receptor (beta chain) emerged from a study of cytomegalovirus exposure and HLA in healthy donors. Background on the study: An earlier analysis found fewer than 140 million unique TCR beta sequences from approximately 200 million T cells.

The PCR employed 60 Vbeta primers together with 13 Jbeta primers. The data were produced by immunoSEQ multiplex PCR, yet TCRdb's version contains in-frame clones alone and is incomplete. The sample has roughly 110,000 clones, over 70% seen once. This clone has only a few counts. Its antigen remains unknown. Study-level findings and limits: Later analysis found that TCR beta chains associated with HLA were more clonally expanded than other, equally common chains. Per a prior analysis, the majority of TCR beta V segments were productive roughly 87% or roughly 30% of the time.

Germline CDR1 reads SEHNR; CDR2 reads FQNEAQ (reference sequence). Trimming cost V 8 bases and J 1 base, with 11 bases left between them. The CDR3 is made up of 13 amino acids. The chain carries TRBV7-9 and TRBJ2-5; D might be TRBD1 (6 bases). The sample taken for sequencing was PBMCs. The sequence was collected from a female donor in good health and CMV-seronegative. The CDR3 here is CASGRGGQETQYF. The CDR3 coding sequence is TGTGCCAGCGGCAGGGGCGGCCAAGAGACCCAGTACTTC.